Listed below are T cell receptor beta chains from one sample, sequenced in a study of cytomegalovirus exposure and HLA in healthy donors. This table comes from immunoSEQ multiplex PCR, and its TCRdb copy is limited to in-frame clones, with some not included. The sample yields about 200,000 clones, about 80% seen once. What was sequenced was PBMCs. The receptors were gathered from a man aged 35 to 55 in good health and CMV-seropositive. CDR3s include the opening cysteine and the closing phenylalanine or tryptophan. D genes are given only for firm matches. Size tells how often a clone was seen (once, few, many) or the class of an expanded clone, and some rows leave it out.

size,J,D,V,DNA,CDR3
few,TRBJ2-1,TRBD2,TRBV5-1,TGCGCCAGCAGCTTGCCTAGCGGGAGCTCCTACAATGAGCAGTTCTTC,CASSLPSGSSYNEQFF
-,TRBJ1-1,TRBD1,TRBV2,TGTGCCAGCAGCGAGATACGTCTGGGACAGCTGAACACTGAAGCTTTCTTT,CASSEIRLGQLNTEAFF
-,TRBJ2-3,TRBD2,TRBV15,TGTGCCACCAGGGAGCGGGAGGCCCCAGATACGCAGTATTTT,CATREREAPDTQYF
few,TRBJ1-4,TRBD1,TRBV15,TGTGCCACCAGCAGAGATAGACAGGGTTTAGAAAAACTGTTTTTT,CATSRDRQGLEKLFF
few,TRBJ2-7,-,TRBV19,TGTGCCAGTAGTATTGACCCAGGGGCCTACGAGCAGTACTTC,CASSIDPGAYEQYF
-,TRBJ2-1,-,TRBV7-9,TGTGCCAGCACCCAAATCAGCGCGGGTGAGCAGTTCTTC,CASTQISAGEQFF
few,TRBJ1-5,-,TRBV11-2,TGTGCCAGCAGCTTATTTCGGGATCAGCCCCAGCATTTT,CASSLFRDQPQHF
-,TRBJ2-3,TRBD1,TRBV9,TGTGCCAGCAGCAAGGGGCAGGGGGCAGATACGCAGTATTTT,CASSKGQGADTQYF
once,TRBJ2-7,-,TRBV11-2,TGTGCCAGCAGCTTTGGAGGGGCAGGGTCCTACGAGCAGTACTTC,CASSFGGAGSYEQYF
-,TRBJ2-5,TRBD2,TRBV6-6,TGTGCCAGCAGTTACGTAACGGGACTAGAAGAGACCCAGTACTTC,CASSYVTGLEETQYF
-,TRBJ2-1,-,TRBV5-6,TGTGCCAGCAGCTCGAAAAGGACTGGGGAGCAGTTCTTC,CASSSKRTGEQFF
-,TRBJ2-2,-,TRBV7-3,TGTGCCAGCAGCTTAATTGCGGGACGGAACACCGGGGAGCTGTTTTTT,CASSLIAGRNTGELFF
-,TRBJ1-4,TRBD1,TRBV5-1,TGCGCCAGCAGCCCGGGACAGACTAATGAAAAACTGTTTTTT,CASSPGQTNEKLFF
-,TRBJ1-2,-,TRBV6-1,TGTGCCAGCAGTGTCAGCGCCTATGGCTACACCTTC,CASSVSAYGYTF
-,TRBJ2-3,-,TRBV6-4,TGTGCCAGCAGTGGGGCTAGCGGCACAGATACGCAGTATTTT,CASSGASGTDTQYF
-,TRBJ2-7,-,TRBV30,TGTGCCTGGAACGGGCAAGGGGGGGGGACGGACGAGCAGTACTTC,CAWNGQGGGTDEQYF
-,TRBJ2-1,-,TRBV7-9,TGTGCCAGCAGCTTTTGGGGGGATGAGCAGTTCTTC,CASSFWGDEQFF
few,TRBJ1-3,-,TRBV7-3,TGTGCCAGCCCCCGGGGGGGGGCCTCTGGAAACACCATATATTTT,CASPRGGASGNTIYF
-,TRBJ2-5,TRBD2,TRBV11-3,TGTGCCAGCAGCTCTAGCGGGAGGGCCGTCGAGACCCAGTACTTC,CASSSSGRAVETQYF
-,TRBJ2-2,TRBD1,TRBV9,TGTGCCAGCAGCGGACCTTCCGGGACAGTGAACACCGGGGAGCTGTTTTTT,CASSGPSGTVNTGELFF
-,TRBJ1-2,TRBD1,TRBV19,TGTGCCAGTACCCTGGACAGGGAGCGTGGCTACACCTTC,CASTLDRERGYTF
-,TRBJ2-1,-,TRBV5-6,TGTGCCAGCAGAAGGGACTCTGGAGGGGTATTCAATGAGCAGTTCTTC,CASRRDSGGVFNEQFF
-,TRBJ2-7,-,TRBV2,TGTGCCAGCAGTGCACAAACCTACGAGCAGTACTTC,CASSAQTYEQYF
-,TRBJ1-2,-,TRBV5-1,TGCGCCAGCAGCTACCGAACTGGACAGATAGACTATGGCTACACCTTC,CASSYRTGQIDYGYTF
once,TRBJ2-5,-,TRBV2,TGTGCCAGCAGAGGACATCAGATCCAAGAGACCCAGTACTTC,CASRGHQIQETQYF
-,TRBJ1-1,-,TRBV14,TGTGCCAGCAGCCAAATGAACAGGCTGAGCACTGAAGCTTTCTTT,CASSQMNRLSTEAFF
-,TRBJ1-2,-,TRBV6-1,TGTGCCAGCAGTGAAGACCCGCGCCTCACCCCGTATGGCTACACCTTC,CASSEDPRLTPYGYTF
-,TRBJ1-4,-,TRBV7-6,TGTGCCAGCAGCCCTTACACCGCAACTAATGAAAAACTGTTTTTT,CASSPYTATNEKLFF
-,TRBJ2-2,-,TRBV30,TGTGCCTGGACTAGACAGTATACCGGGGAGCTGTTTTTT,CAWTRQYTGELFF
-,TRBJ2-5,-,TRBV5-1,TGCGCCAGCAGCTTGGAAGGAGGACAAGAGACCCAGTACTTC,CASSLEGGQETQYF
-,TRBJ2-2,-,TRBV7-2,TGTGCCAGCAGCTTAGAGTTGGACAGCTCAAACACCGGGGAGCTGTTTTTT,CASSLELDSSNTGELFF
-,TRBJ2-1,-,TRBV5-6,TGTGCCAGCAGAGAAGCCGGGACTCCCATTAGAAGTGAGCAGTTCTTC,CASREAGTPIRSEQFF
few,TRBJ2-4,TRBD1,TRBV5-1,TGCGCCAGCAGCGCACAGGGGTTTAGCGCCAAAAACATTCAGTACTTC,CASSAQGFSAKNIQYF
few,TRBJ2-1,-,TRBV6-1,TGTGCCAGCAGTCCGGCGGCGGACAATGAGCAGTTCTTC,CASSPAADNEQFF
-,TRBJ1-5,TRBD1,TRBV12-5,TGTGCTAGTGGTTTGGTCCTGGACAGGGGCAATCAGCCCCAGCATTTT,CASGLVLDRGNQPQHF
-,TRBJ1-1,TRBD1,TRBV11-3,TGTGCCAGCAGCTTCCTGACAGGGGGCAACACTGAAGCTTTCTTT,CASSFLTGGNTEAFF
-,TRBJ2-3,TRBD2,TRBV5-4,TGTGCCAGCAGCTTGGAACTAGCGGGAGGATCAGATACGCAGTATTTT,CASSLELAGGSDTQYF
-,TRBJ2-7,-,TRBV4-1,TGCGCCAGCAGCCAAGGTCTCGGGGGGCTCACCTACGAGCAGTACTTC,CASSQGLGGLTYEQYF
once,TRBJ2-7,TRBD2,TRBV6-1,TGTGCCAGCAGTGGCTTAGCGGGAGGGCCTTTCCACGAGCAGTACTTC,CASSGLAGGPFHEQYF
-,TRBJ2-2,TRBD1,TRBV29-1,TGCAGCGTTGAGGGGGTGTGGGACAGGGCTTCGAACACCGGGGAGCTGTTTTTT,CSVEGVWDRASNTGELFF
-,TRBJ1-3,-,TRBV5-1,TGCGCCAGCAGCTTGGCTGTCGGAGCTGGAAACACCATATATTTT,CASSLAVGAGNTIYF
once,TRBJ1-1,-,TRBV19,TGTGCCAGTAGTATGCCGGGTGAAGCTTTCTTT,CASSMPGEAFF
-,TRBJ1-5,TRBD1,TRBV2,TGTGCCAGCAGGACGAGGACAGGGGGATTCCAGCCCCAGCATTTT,CASRTRTGGFQPQHF